The entry below describes one TCR beta chain. In the original processing: The assay estimated nucleated cells by amplifying reference gene primers. The table came from immunoSEQ multiplex PCR; TCRdb's copy has only in-frame clones and leaves some out. V, J and clone size were drawn from that table, and D and trimming were deduced from the DNA. The sample has tens of thousands of clones, roughly 80% seen once. This entry is derived from a study of blood T cell repertoires in COVID-19. About the research overall: Researchers got acute and convalescent COVID-19 samples from the United States, Italy and Spain. T cells, B-cell-depleted T cells, or PBMCs supplied cDNA or gDNA.

CDR3 size: 14 residues. Between the trimmed V and J ends, which lost 4 bases and 0 bases, there was a span of 8 bases. Germline V lookup: CDR1 KGHDR, CDR2 SFDVKD. The V and J genes are TRBV24-1 and TRBJ1-2; D unclear. The receptor was derived from a man aged 80 or over with active or convalescent COVID-19. Specimen: peripheral blood. CDR3 DNA sequence: TGTGCCACCAGTGAGACGGGAGCTAACTATGGCTACACCTTC. Amino acids: CATSETGANYGYTF.